Presented here are 15 T cell receptor beta chains from one specimen sequenced in a study of T-cell reconstitution after alpha-beta-depleted transplantation in children. It was with unique molecular identifiers that the TCRbeta library was prepared. TCRdb re-derived calls from the PCR reads in MiXCR, one entry per CDR3 protein. Here the sample spans approximately 85,000 distinct CDR3 sequences, roughly 14% being singletons. The sample consisted of PBMCs, mostly from graft donor cells, taken 180 days after TCRalphabeta/CD19-depleted stem cell transplant. These receptors were obtained from a male patient aged 2-15 years who had a stem cell transplant for acute lymphoblastic leukemia, so the T cells may come from the graft donor.

The chain recombines TRBV20-1 with TRBJ2-5, with 7 bases aligning to TRBD1. The V and J ends lost 6 bases and 7 bases, in that order; junction bases with no gene match: 11. Germline CDR1 is DFQATT and CDR2 is SNEGSKA (reference sequence). The CDR3 has 13 amino acids. CDR3 sequence: CSAFNRGRGTQYF. CDR3 DNA: TGCAGTGCGTTTAACAGGGGCCGGGGGACCCAGTACTTC.

This clonotype has just a few counts. V and J are TRBV7-2 and TRBJ2-1; 9 bases fit TRBD2. The CDR3 spans 16 residues. Looked up from germline, CDR1 is SGHTA and CDR2 is FQGNSA. Trimming took 5 bases from V and 8 from J; bases not matched to a gene: 13. CDR3 nucleotide sequence: TGTGCCAGCAGCCCTCTAGCGGGAAAGATAGTCGATGAGCAGTTCTTC. This sequence encodes CASSPLAGKIVDEQFF. The variable domain in full, with the rest retrieved from reference TRBV7-2 and TRBJ2-1, is GAGVSQSPSNKVTEKGKDVELRCDPISGHTALYWYRQSLGQGLEFLIYFQGNSAPDKSGLPSDRFSAERTGGSVSTLTIQRTQQEDSAVYLCASSPLAGKIVDEQFFGPGTRLTVL.

This clonotype was seen many times. V gene TRBV20-1 combines with J gene TRBJ2-3, with TRBD1 identical over 9 bases. This CDR3 comprises 13 residues. V dropped 4 bases and J dropped 4; count of bases not matched to a gene: 3. Per the germline V gene, CDR1 is DFQATT and CDR2 is SNEGSKA (reference sequence). The CDR3 spells CSANRGRPDTQYF. DNA for the CDR3: TGCAGTGCTAACAGGGGGCGACCAGATACGCAGTATTTT.

This clonotype was detected only once. This chain uses TRBV5-4 with TRBJ2-1; D is unclear. Germline loops: CDR1 SGHNT, CDR2 YYREEE (reference sequence). The V end lost 4 bases, the J end lost 0 bases, and 11 bases lay between the germline ends. CDR3 length: 15 amino acids. The CDR3 reads CASSLRRYSYNEQFF. The CDR3 nucleotides read TGTGCCAGCAGCCTGAGGCGTTACTCCTACAATGAGCAGTTCTTC.

The CDR3 DNA reads TGCGCCAGCGCACTCCGGGACAGGGGGAACTCACCCCTCCACTTT. Translating gives CASALRDRGNSPLHF. The chain has TRBV5-1 and TRBJ1-6, with 11 bases lining up with TRBD1. V lost 7 bases and J lost 10; bases outside the gene matches: 10. This CDR3 spans 15 amino acids. From germline, CDR1 is SGHRS and CDR2 YFSETQ.

In regard to this clonotype: Its ends do not fully match the called genes, so a read error is possible. V usage is TRBV4-3 and J usage is TRBJ1-4; D ambiguous. Germline CDR1 reads LGHNA; CDR2 reads YSLEER. The CDR3 has 17 amino acids. CDR3 sequence: CASNQGSVAERSEKLFF. The CDR3 DNA reads as TGCGCCAGCAACCAAGGTTCGGTAGCGGAGAGAAGTGAAAAACTGTTTTTT.

The chain is built from TRBV7-6 and TRBJ2-1, with 9 positions matching TRBD2. V trimming: 1 base; J trimming: 5 bases; junction bases outside the gene matches: 15. Germline-derived CDR1 and CDR2 are SGHVS and FNYEAQ. The CDR3 totals 19 residues. The CDR3 DNA reads TGTGCCAGCAGCTTAGGCCCCTGGCTAGCGGGGAACGCCAACAATGAGCAGTTCTTC. Protein sequence: CASSLGPWLAGNANNEQFF.

The chain carries TRBV6-1 and TRBJ1-6; possibly TRBD1 for D (6 bases). This CDR3 comprises 15 residues. Germline CDR1 reads MNHNS; CDR2 reads SASEGT. V lost 8 bases, J lost 7 bases, and 18 bases lay in between. The CDR3 spells CASYRGAPGNSPLHF. CDR3 in DNA: TGTGCCAGCTACCGGGGGGCCCCGGGGAATTCACCCCTCCACTTT.

This clonotype has more than one count but fewer than ten. This chain uses TRBV7-8 with TRBJ1-2; 9 bases match TRBD1. CDR3 size: 16 residues. Germline loops: CDR1 SGHVS, CDR2 FQNEAQ. Trimming cost V 5 bases and J 1 base; bases outside gene matches: 8. The CDR3 reads CASSPDNRGRNYGYTF. The CDR3 DNA reads TGTGCCAGCAGCCCAGACAACAGGGGGCGTAACTATGGCTACACCTTC. Full variable domain (remainder filled in from reference TRBV7-8 and TRBJ1-2): GAGVSQSPRYKVAKRGQDVALRCDPISGHVSLFWYQQALGQGPEFLTYFQNEAQLDKSGLPSDRFFAERPEGSVSTLKIQRTQQEDSAVYLCASSPDNRGRNYGYTFGSGTRLTVV.

This clonotype was observed a few times. V is TRBV5-1 and J is TRBJ2-5, with no clear D. CDR1 and CDR2 (germline): SGHRS, YFSETQ. Trimming cost V 3 bases and J 2 bases, with 14 bases left between them. CDR3 length: 15 residues. This CDR3 reads CASSWGRRQQETQYF. The CDR3 DNA follows: TGCGCCAGCAGCTGGGGAAGACGACAACAAGAGACCCAGTACTTC.

This clonotype was found a few times. This chain connects TRBV28 to TRBJ1-1, with TRBD1 matching 8 bases. This CDR3 is built from 12 residues. Germline V gene sequence: CDR1 MDHEN, CDR2 SYDVKM. V shed 8 bases and J 6 bases; nucleotides not matched to a gene: 5. CDR3 protein: CASFQGAPEAFF. Here the CDR3 DNA reads TGTGCCAGCTTTCAGGGGGCCCCTGAAGCTTTCTTT.

The rearrangement joins TRBV7-9 to TRBJ2-4, with 9 bases aligning to TRBD1. Per the germline V gene, CDR1 is SEHNR and CDR2 is FQNEAQ (reference sequence). The J segment lost 4 bases and the V segment lost 5 bases, leaving 3 bases of the junction unmatched. The CDR3 runs to 14 residues. The CDR3 DNA follows: TGTGCCAGCAGCCAACAGGGGGCGAAAAACATTCAGTACTTC. The encoded protein is CASSQQGAKNIQYF.

The chain uses TRBV5-1 and TRBJ1-3; TRBD1 is a possible D gene (5 bases). Deletions cut 7 bases from V and 0 bases from J, with 5 bases between. CDR1 and CDR2 (germline): SGHRS, YFSETQ. This CDR3 is built from 12 residues. The CDR3 coding sequence is TGCGCCAGCGGGACCTCTGGAAACACCATATATTTT. Amino acids: CASGTSGNTIYF.

The chain combines TRBV7-2 with TRBJ2-1; TRBD2 matches 10 bases. CDR3 length: 14 amino acids. Germline V gene lookup returns CDR1 SGHTA and CDR2 FQGNSA. Trimming removed 5 bases from V and 4 bases from J; junction bases left unmatched: 2. Written as DNA, the CDR3 is TGTGCCAGCAGCCGACTAGCGGGTTACAATGAGCAGTTCTTC. This gives the protein CASSRLAGYNEQFF.

The table lists this clonotype with a few counts. This chain joins TRBV5-1 and TRBJ1-1; unclear D gene. Trimming took off 4 bases at V and 4 bases at J, with 14 bases between the two ends. Germline lookup yields CDR1 SGHRS and CDR2 YFSETQ. The CDR3 consists of 14 residues. CDR3 loop: CASSLPARGTEAFF. DNA for the CDR3: TGCGCCAGCAGCCTCCCCGCTCGGGGCACTGAAGCTTTCTTT.